What follows are 24 T cell receptor beta chains derived from one specimen sequenced in a study of T-cell memory formation after mild COVID-19. TCRdb reprocessed the 5' RACE reads via MiXCR and lists one record per CDR3 protein. The table has approximately 450,000 distinct CDR3 sequences, over 15% seen once. The material sequenced was PBMCs or a T cell subset sorted from them (not recorded which). Receptors were obtained from an adult woman who had mild COVID-19 (a few samples of this study predate the infection). Cell type and time point are not known.

The chain has TRBV4-1 and TRBJ2-7, with 9 bases identical to TRBD1. CDR3 size: 15 residues. The junction had 4 bases not matched to a gene; V was cut back by 1 base and J by 3 bases. Germline V lookup: CDR1 MGHRA, CDR2 YSYEKL. The CDR3, as DNA: TGCGCCAGCAGCCAAGTTGGGACAGGGAACTACGAGCAGTACTTC. Amino acid sequence: CASSQVGTGNYEQYF.

The J gene is TRBJ2-7, the V gene TRBV10-3; D gene unclear. In germline, CDR1 is ENHRY, CDR2 SYGVKD. V lost 6 bases and J 4 bases, leaving 7 bases between the germline ends. CDR3 length equals 11 residues. CDR3 sequence: CAISDDYEQYF. The CDR3 coding sequence is TGTGCCATCAGCGATGATTACGAGCAGTACTTC.

This clonotype was seen only a few times. J is TRBJ1-1 and V is TRBV4-1; no definite D call. V gave up 1 base and J gave up 1 base, with 13 bases separating them. The CDR3 totals 16 residues. In germline, CDR1 is MGHRA, CDR2 YSYEKL. The CDR3 sequence: CASSQGVGQTNTEAFF. The CDR3 DNA is TGCGCCAGCAGCCAAGGAGTGGGTCAGACGAACACTGAAGCTTTCTTT.

This clonotype was picked up a small number of times. V is TRBV6-6 and J is TRBJ2-7; 15 bases are shared with TRBD2. The germline V gene has CDR1 MNHNY and CDR2 SVGAGI (reference sequence). This CDR3 comprises 20 residues. Losses at the gene ends were 6 bases for V and 5 bases for J; bases not matched to a gene: 20. The CDR3 sequence: CASRTDSFGLAGGYYHEQYF. For the CDR3, the DNA is TGTGCCAGCAGAACCGACTCCTTTGGACTAGCGGGAGGGTATTACCACGAGCAGTACTTC.

This clonotype was observed a handful of times. The chain recombines TRBV20-1 with TRBJ1-1; 8 bases are shared with TRBD1. The CDR3 is made up of 12 amino acids. With V trimmed by 6 bases and J by 6 bases, 6 bases remained unmatched. Germline V gives CDR1 DFQATT, CDR2 SNEGSKA (reference sequence). This CDR3 is CSATTGGAEAFF. DNA for the CDR3: TGCAGTGCAACTACAGGGGGGGCTGAAGCTTTCTTT.

This clonotype was seen only a few times. This chain connects TRBV7-6 to TRBJ2-2; 8 bases are shared with TRBD2. The CDR3 loop spans 15 amino acids. Trimming took 1 base from V and 4 from J; bases not matched to a gene: 2. Germline loops: CDR1 SGHVS, CDR2 FNYEAQ. CDR3: CASSLGGGPTGELFF. DNA of the CDR3: TGTGCCAGCAGCTTAGGCGGGGGGCCCACCGGGGAGCTGTTTTTT.

This clonotype was recorded many times. The J gene is TRBJ2-2, the V gene TRBV4-3; the D is unclear. The length of the CDR3 is 18 residues. V was shortened by 0 bases and J by 6 bases, with 20 bases between the two germline ends. In germline, CDR1 is LGHNA, CDR2 YSLEER. CDR3 nucleotides: TGCGCCAGCAGCCAAGATCTTCCACACGTAGATTTGGCCGGGGAGCTGTTTTTT. Translation gives CASSQDLPHVDLAGELFF.

This clonotype was observed many times. The chain recombines TRBV5-1 with TRBJ2-7; a weak D match, TRBD2 (6 bases). V was shortened by 4 bases and J by 4 bases, with 12 bases between the two germline ends. The CDR3 sequence is 13 residues long. Germline CDR1 is SGHRS and CDR2 is YFSETQ. This chain's CDR3 is CASSLGSQYEQYF. The CDR3 region has the DNA TGCGCCAGCAGCCTCGGGAGCCAATACGAGCAGTACTTC.

The table lists this clonotype with many counts. V gene TRBV5-1 combines with J gene TRBJ1-2; the D gene is possibly TRBD1 (6 bases). Germline-derived CDR1 and CDR2 are SGHRS and YFSETQ. This CDR3 spans 16 amino acids. V shed 0 bases and J shed 4 bases, with 16 bases lying between them. The CDR3 DNA sequence: TGCGCCAGCAGCTTGGCCGCGACAGGCATGGGCTATGGCTACACCTTC. This translates into CASSLAATGMGYGYTF.

The rearrangement links TRBV6-5 to TRBJ1-6; 9 bases align to TRBD1. The V gene end was trimmed by 6 bases and the J gene end by 7 bases; junction bases not matched to a gene: 10. The length of the CDR3 is 16 residues. Germline CDR1 MNHEY, CDR2 SVGAGI. The DNA for the CDR3 is TGTGCCAGCAGAGGCTCCGGACAGGGGCGGAATTCACCCCTCCACTTT. It is translated as CASRGSGQGRNSPLHF.

This clonotype was detected only a few times. The chain carries TRBV5-1 and TRBJ2-7, with D perhaps being TRBD1 or TRBD2 (5 bases each). This CDR3 spans 16 amino acids. V shed 4 bases and J shed 2 bases, with 19 bases lying between them. Germline V gene lookup returns CDR1 SGHRS and CDR2 YFSETQ. In DNA, the CDR3 is TGCGCCAGCAGCCTGGTTTTTGTGGGACCTACCTACGAGCAGTACTTC. Translating it yields CASSLVFVGPTYEQYF.

The genes are TRBV6-5 and TRBJ2-7, with 8 positions matching TRBD1. The trim removed 0 bases at V and 0 bases at J, leaving 1 base unmatched. This CDR3 is 15 amino acids long. Germline CDR1 MNHEY, CDR2 SVGAGI. The CDR3 here is CASSYSGTGSYEQYF. The CDR3 nucleotides read TGTGCCAGCAGTTACTCCGGGACAGGCTCCTACGAGCAGTACTTC.

This clonotype was counted between two and nine times. The chain couples TRBV12-3 or TRBV12-4 to TRBJ2-1; no reliable D call. Deletions cut 6 bases from V and 7 bases from J, with 16 bases between. There are 14 residues in the CDR3. The CDR3 loop reads CASRMGSAWNEQFF. CDR3 coding DNA: TGTGCCAGCAGAATGGGATCCGCCTGGAATGAGCAGTTCTTC.

This chain uses TRBV6-5 with TRBJ2-7, with 7 positions matching TRBD2. V was pared by 2 bases and J by 0 bases, with 10 bases of the junction left unmatched. The CDR3 runs to 17 residues. Germline V gives CDR1 MNHEY, CDR2 SVGAGI. The CDR3 spells CASSYIRTRTLSYEQYF. CDR3 bases: TGTGCCAGCAGTTACATACGGACTAGGACCCTCTCCTACGAGCAGTACTTC.

This sequence joins TRBV27 and TRBJ2-7; TRBD2 matches 7 bases. Trimming took 2 bases from V and 6 from J; bases not matched to a gene: 4. This CDR3 contains 13 residues. Per germline, CDR1 MNHEY and CDR2 SMNVEV (reference sequence). This chain's CDR3 is CASSLAGATEQYF. As DNA, the CDR3 is TGTGCCAGCAGTTTAGCGGGAGCCACCGAGCAGTACTTC.

The chain joins TRBV2 to TRBJ2-1, with a possible D match to TRBD2 (7 bases). V was clipped by 8 bases and J by 0 bases, with 8 bases between them. Germline V gene lookup returns CDR1 SNHLY and CDR2 FYNNEI. CDR3 size: 13 residues. The CDR3 protein is CASRGASYNEQFF. The CDR3, as DNA: TGTGCCAGCCGGGGGGCCTCCTACAATGAGCAGTTCTTC.

The chain uses TRBV5-1 and TRBJ2-5, with D tentatively TRBD1 (6 bases). The V gene lost 7 bases and the J gene lost 5 bases, with 18 bases spanning the gap. The CDR3 contains 14 residues. CDR1 is SGHRS and CDR2 is YFSETQ in the germline V gene. CDR3 sequence (DNA): TGCGCCAGCGCCCCCTGGGGGCCGGGTGAGACCCAGTACTTC. As protein: CASAPWGPGETQYF.

The chain has TRBV7-3 and TRBJ1-1; D is unresolved. Trimming left V 5 bases short and J 1 base short, with 8 bases between. In germline, CDR1 is SGHTA, CDR2 FQGTGA. The CDR3 is 13 amino acids. The DNA for the CDR3 is TGTGCCAGCAGCGCACAGCAGAACACTGAAGCTTTCTTT. Protein: CASSAQQNTEAFF.

The V gene is TRBV7-9, the J gene TRBJ2-5; the D is unclear. V was pared by 4 bases and J by 0 bases, with 9 bases between. This CDR3 contains 14 residues. Per the germline V gene, CDR1 is SEHNR and CDR2 is FQNEAQ (reference sequence). The CDR3 is CASSWRIDQETQYF. The CDR3 DNA reads as TGTGCCAGCAGCTGGCGGATAGACCAAGAGACCCAGTACTTC.

The J gene is TRBJ1-1, the V gene TRBV5-1; 7 positions agree with TRBD1. The trim removed 1 base at V and 3 bases at J, leaving 6 bases unmatched. Germline V gene sequence: CDR1 SGHRS, CDR2 YFSETQ. The CDR3 contains 15 residues. For the CDR3, the DNA is TGCGCCAGCAGCTTGTCCACAGGGGTGGACACTGAAGCTTTCTTT. Residues: CASSLSTGVDTEAFF.

This clonotype was counted ten times or more. The chain links TRBV10-3 to TRBJ2-7; the D gene is possibly TRBD1 (5 bases). V was clipped by 10 bases and J by 3 bases, with 10 bases between them. This CDR3 is built from 11 residues. The germline CDR1 and CDR2 sequences are ENHRY and SYGVKD. The CDR3 sequence is CATQGDYEQYF. The CDR3 DNA follows: TGTGCCACCCAGGGTGACTACGAGCAGTACTTC.

There are a few counts of this clonotype. This sequence joins TRBV15 and TRBJ1-2; a weak D match, TRBD1 (6 bases). V was shortened by 1 base and J by 2 bases, with 8 bases between the two germline ends. The CDR3 spans 14 residues. CDR1 is LNHNV, CDR2 YYDKDF, per germline (reference sequence). The CDR3 loop reads CATSRGTGNYGYTF. In DNA, the CDR3 is TGTGCCACCAGCAGAGGTACAGGGAACTATGGCTACACCTTC.

This clonotype came up a few times. The V gene is TRBV18, the J gene TRBJ1-1; D uncertain. The CDR3 is 13 residues long. V was cut by 1 base and J by 3 bases, with 6 bases left in between. Germline values: CDR1 KGHSH, CDR2 LQKENI. CDR3 amino acids: CASSPRKDTEAFF. The CDR3 DNA reads as TGTGCCAGCTCACCACGGAAGGACACTGAAGCTTTCTTT.

This clonotype was counted only a few times. This chain joins TRBV7-8 and TRBJ2-1; 13 bases agree with TRBD2. From germline, CDR1 is SGHVS and CDR2 FQNEAQ. CDR3 length: 15 amino acids. V shed 5 bases, J shed 7 bases, and the junction held 5 bases outside the gene matches. The CDR3 here is CASSQGTSGINEQFF. CDR3 in DNA: TGTGCCAGCAGCCAAGGGACTAGCGGGATTAATGAGCAGTTCTTC. Variable domain in full (rest from reference TRBV7-8 and TRBJ2-1): GAGVSQSPRYKVAKRGQDVALRCDPISGHVSLFWYQQALGQGPEFLTYFQNEAQLDKSGLPSDRFFAERPEGSVSTLKIQRTQQEDSAVYLCASSQGTSGINEQFFGPGTRLTVL.